One T cell receptor (beta chain) is described in this entry. The sample comes from a study of blood T cells in healthy people across ages. A sample-barcoded 5' primer and a J-beta primer mix were used in a second PCR of about 7 to 12 cycles. TCRdb independently ran MiXCR on the 5' RACE reads; one entry per CDR3 protein. In the table there are more than 700,000 distinct CDR3 sequences, less than 70% of which are singletons. CDR3 length equals 15 residues. Germline V lookup: CDR1 SGHRS, CDR2 YFSETQ. V was pared by 4 bases and J by 3 bases, with 14 bases between. Input material: blood. The sequence was obtained from an older man in good health. V and J are TRBV5-1 and TRBJ1-5; perhaps TRBD1 as D (5 bases). The CDR3 loop reads CASSINSGLNQPQHF. The CDR3 DNA reads as TGCGCCAGCAGCATCAACTCAGGGCTCAATCAGCCCCAGCATTTT.